This TCR beta chain was documented in a study of graft-versus-host responses after intestinal transplantation. Study in general: Tacrolimus and steroids were given for around 3 years to all recipients after anti-thymocyte globulin induction. Points from the study as a whole: GvH clones appeared in recipient marrow, some first in ileum or blood. Allografts carried high graft-versus-host to host-versus-graft clonal ratios in patients having graft-donor T cell macrochimerism. Declining HvG levels early post-transplant were linked to peak circulating GvH clone levels.

Turning to this clone: The antigen remains undetermined.

Data came from immunoSEQ multiplex PCR; TCRdb stores just in-frame clones and leaves some out. The sample records 35,000 to 50,000 clones, about 95% being singletons. This CDR3 is built from 16 residues. After removal of 1 base from V and 2 bases from J, the junction contained 5 bases not matched to a gene. The V gene's germline CDR1 is MGHRA and CDR2 YSYEKL. The rearrangement links TRBV4-1 to TRBJ2-4, with 7 positions matching TRBD2. Source: unstimulated CD8+ T cells sorted from spleen or lymph node cells, taken before transplant. The origin of this receptor is a human donor who was the organ donor for an intestinal transplant. The CDR3 DNA reads as TGCGCCAGCAGCCAAGTTGCGGGGGAACCCAAAAACATTCAGTACTTC. Residues: CASSQVAGEPKNIQYF.